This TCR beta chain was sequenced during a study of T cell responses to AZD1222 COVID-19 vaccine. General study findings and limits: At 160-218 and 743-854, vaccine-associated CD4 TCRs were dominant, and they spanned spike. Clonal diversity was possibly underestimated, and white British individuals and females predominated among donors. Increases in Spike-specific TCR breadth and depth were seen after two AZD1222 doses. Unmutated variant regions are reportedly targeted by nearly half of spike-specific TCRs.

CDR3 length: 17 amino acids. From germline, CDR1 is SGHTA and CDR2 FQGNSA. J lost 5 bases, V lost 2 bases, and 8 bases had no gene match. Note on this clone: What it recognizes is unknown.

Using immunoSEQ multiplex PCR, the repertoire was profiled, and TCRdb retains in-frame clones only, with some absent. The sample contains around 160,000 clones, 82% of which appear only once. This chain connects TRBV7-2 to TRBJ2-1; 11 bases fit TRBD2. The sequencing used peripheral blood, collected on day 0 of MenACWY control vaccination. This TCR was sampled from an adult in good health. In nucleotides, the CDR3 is TGTGCCAGCAGCTTAAGGGTTTCTAGCGGGGGGCACAATGAGCAGTTCTTC. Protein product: CASSLRVSSGGHNEQFF.